Listed here are 23 T cell receptor beta chains from one sample, sequenced in a study of T cell responses to AZD1222 COVID-19 vaccine. Sequenced by immunoSEQ multiplex PCR; TCRdb stores in-frame clones only, minus some. The sample contains around 100,000 clones, about 90% of which appear only once. The sequences come from peripheral blood, collected 28 days after the second AZD1222 dose. These receptor sequences come from an adult who received the AZD1222 COVID-19 vaccine.

J is TRBJ2-5 and V is TRBV27; 7 nucleotides line up with TRBD1. The V segment lost 5 bases and the J segment 1 base; nucleotides outside the gene matches: 7. Per the germline V gene, CDR1 is MNHEY and CDR2 is SMNVEV (reference sequence). CDR3 length: 15 amino acids. The CDR3, as DNA: TGTGCCAGCAGTCTCTCTAGGACAGGCCAAGAGACCCAGTACTTC. Translating it yields CASSLSRTGQETQYF.

The chain has TRBV5-4 and TRBJ2-7; D could derive from TRBD1 or TRBD2 (6 bases each). Per the germline V gene, CDR1 is SGHNT and CDR2 is YYREEE (reference sequence). Between the trimmed V and J ends, which lost 4 bases and 4 bases, there was a span of 15 bases. This CDR3 has 14 residues. The CDR3 sequence: CASSPGAQGYEQYF. The CDR3 nucleotides read TGTGCCAGCAGCCCGGGGGCCCAGGGGTACGAGCAGTACTTC. Full variable domain (remainder filled in from reference TRBV5-4 and TRBJ2-7): ETGVTQSPTHLIKTRGQQVTLRCSSQSGHNTVSWYQQALGQGPQFIFQYYREEENGRGNFPPRFSGLQFPNYSSELNVNALELDDSALYLCASSPGAQGYEQYFGPGTRLTVT.

V and J are TRBV20-1 and TRBJ2-1, with D possibly being TRBD2 (5 bases). The V end lost 3 bases, the J end lost 7 bases, and 7 bases lay between the germline ends. The CDR3 spans 11 residues. Germline CDR1 is DFQATT and CDR2 is SNEGSKA (reference sequence). The CDR3 nucleotides are TGCAGTGCTAGTGGCGGGAATGAGCAGTTCTTC. This translates into CSASGGNEQFF.

There are a few counts of this clone. The rearrangement uses TRBV27 and TRBJ1-5; 9 positions agree with TRBD1. Per germline, CDR1 MNHEY and CDR2 SMNVEV (reference sequence). Trimming took 5 bases from V and 7 from J; bases not matched to a gene: 9. The CDR3 length is 15 residues. CDR3 sequence: CASSEQGARGQPQHF. The DNA of the CDR3 is TGTGCCAGCAGTGAACAGGGGGCAAGAGGGCAGCCCCAGCATTTT.

V and J are TRBV24-1 and TRBJ2-1; D possibly corresponds to TRBD1 (5 bases). Germline V gene lookup returns CDR1 KGHDR and CDR2 SFDVKD. The CDR3 is 14 residues long. V was cut by 5 bases and J by 1 base, with 8 bases left in between. CDR3 bases: TGTGCCACCAGTGCGGCAGGGTCCTACAATGAGCAGTTCTTC. Translation: CATSAAGSYNEQFF.

Only one count was recorded for this clone. The chain employs TRBV6-1 and TRBJ2-1, with 7 nucleotides matching TRBD1. The CDR3 runs 15 residues. J lost 4 bases, V lost 1 base, and 4 bases had no gene match. Germline V CDR1 and CDR2: MNHNS, SASEGT. The CDR3 sequence: CASSEVTGLYNEQFF. The CDR3 coding sequence is TGTGCCAGCAGTGAAGTGACAGGGCTTTACAATGAGCAGTTCTTC.

The chain joins TRBV28 to TRBJ1-4; D not resolved. This CDR3 comprises 15 residues. V dropped 1 base and J dropped 3 bases, with 9 bases sitting between them. CDR1 is MDHEN and CDR2 is SYDVKM in the germline V gene. The CDR3 DNA reads TGTGCCAGCAGTTTATATGGTACAGCTAATGAAAAACTGTTTTTT. Protein sequence: CASSLYGTANEKLFF.

The rearrangement uses TRBV2 and TRBJ1-5; the D gene is possibly TRBD1 (6 bases). Germline V lookup: CDR1 SNHLY, CDR2 FYNNEI. The ends were cut back, 4 bases at V and 0 bases at J, with 7 bases in the middle. The CDR3 is 14 amino acids. The CDR3 DNA reads as TGTGCCAGCAGTGTACAGGGTAGCAATCAGCCCCAGCATTTT. Translation: CASSVQGSNQPQHF.

The chain joins TRBV2 to TRBJ2-1, with 9 nucleotides matching TRBD2. The CDR3 length is 18 residues. V shed 8 bases and J 0 bases; nucleotides not matched to a gene: 14. From germline, CDR1 is SNHLY and CDR2 FYNNEI. CDR3 loop: CASLRGLAGASSYNEQFF. The CDR3, as DNA: TGTGCCAGCCTAAGGGGATTAGCGGGGGCGAGCTCCTACAATGAGCAGTTCTTC.

The J gene is TRBJ2-6, the V gene TRBV9; no definite D call. Germline assignment: CDR1 SGDLS and CDR2 YYNGEE. Trimming stripped 0 bases from V and 2 bases from J, with 6 bases between. CDR3 length: 15 amino acids. CDR3 DNA sequence: TGTGCCAGCAGCGTAGAGGCGACTGGGGCCAACGTCCTGACTTTC. Protein: CASSVEATGANVLTF.

This chain joins TRBV4-2 and TRBJ2-1; D ambiguous. Between the trimmed V and J ends, which lost 2 bases and 4 bases, there was a span of 15 bases. Germline V CDR1 and CDR2: LGHNA, YNFKEQ. This CDR3 region has 16 residues. The DNA of the CDR3 is TGTGCCAGCAGCCAAATGGTGGCGGAACTATACAATGAGCAGTTCTTC. Translating it yields CASSQMVAELYNEQFF.

With regard to this clone: At one boundary the junction diverges from the germline segment, which might be a read error. The V gene is TRBV4-2, the J gene TRBJ2-3; D is possibly TRBD2 (7 bases). The germline V gene has CDR1 LGHNA and CDR2 YNFKEQ. CDR3 length: 15 amino acids. Here the CDR3 reads CASSLSGGGGTLMDF. DNA of the CDR3: TGTGCCAGCAGCCTAAGTGGGGGAGGGGGGACACTAATGGATTTT.

The V call is TRBV5-1, the J call TRBJ1-1, with D perhaps matching TRBD1 (6 bases). This CDR3 is 12 amino acids long. Trimming pared 0 bases from V and 8 bases from J, leaving 8 bases between. CDR1 and CDR2 (germline): SGHRS, YFSETQ. The CDR3 DNA reads as TGCGCCAGCAGCTTGGGTGACAGGGAAGCTTTCTTT. Encoded protein: CASSLGDREAFF.

The genes are TRBV3-1 (or the pseudogene TRBV3-2) and TRBJ2-7; D gene ambiguous. Germline V CDR1 and CDR2: LGHDT, YNNKEL (reference sequence). V lost 4 bases to trimming and J lost 0 bases, with 4 bases between them. The CDR3 is 12 amino acids. This CDR3 reads CASSLLSYEQYF. The CDR3 DNA reads TGTGCCAGCAGCCTACTCTCCTACGAGCAGTACTTC.

The chain has TRBV19 and TRBJ2-2; D remains unclear. Trimming removed 7 bases from V and 6 bases from J, with 6 bases in between. This CDR3 is built from 11 residues. Germline lookup yields CDR1 LNHDA and CDR2 SQIVND (reference sequence). CDR3 loop: CASTWAGELFF. The CDR3 bases are TGTGCCAGTACCTGGGCCGGGGAGCTGTTTTTT.

This chain joins TRBV4-2 and TRBJ1-2, with a tentative D call TRBD1 (5 bases). Between the trimmed V and J ends, which lost 3 bases and 8 bases, there was a span of 10 bases. This CDR3 contains 12 residues. CDR1 and CDR2 from the germline V gene are LGHNA and YNFKEQ. CDR3: CASSHRGGGYTF. The CDR3 nucleotides read TGTGCCAGCAGCCATAGGGGAGGGGGCTACACCTTC.

The V call is TRBV9, the J call TRBJ1-2; 7 bases match TRBD1. The V gene end was trimmed by 0 bases and the J gene end by 4 bases; junction bases not matched to a gene: 0. The germline V gene has CDR1 SGDLS and CDR2 YYNGEE. CDR3 length equals 13 residues. The CDR3 nucleotides read TGTGCCAGCAGCGTAGGACAGGGCTATGGCTACACCTTC. Its translation is CASSVGQGYGYTF.

The count of this clone is one. The chain couples TRBV20-1 to TRBJ2-7; D may be TRBD2 (6 bases). The length of the CDR3 is 11 residues. In germline, CDR1 is DFQATT, CDR2 SNEGSKA (reference sequence). Trimming took off 6 bases at V and 4 bases at J, with 10 bases between the two ends. The CDR3 DNA is TGCAGTGCCCCCCGGGGGTACGAGCAGTACTTC. Protein product: CSAPRGYEQYF.

The CDR3 nucleotides are TGTGCCAGCAGGACAGGGACCTACGAGCAGTACTTC. It specifies CASRTGTYEQYF. The rearrangement joins TRBV28 to TRBJ2-7; 7 bases agree with TRBD1. The ends lost 6 bases at V and 2 bases at J; junction bases unmatched: 1. Germline CDR1 MDHEN, CDR2 SYDVKM. CDR3 length: 12 amino acids.

V is TRBV7-3 and J is TRBJ1-2, with a possible D match to TRBD1 (5 bases). The CDR3 spans 13 residues. Between the trimmed V and J ends, which lost 0 bases and 5 bases, there was a span of 7 bases. Germline loops: CDR1 SGHTA, CDR2 FQGTGA. Here the CDR3 reads CASSLTGEYGYTF. The CDR3 nucleotides are TGTGCCAGCAGCTTAACAGGGGAATATGGCTACACCTTC.

This chain uses TRBV5-1 with TRBJ2-2; D perhaps matches TRBD2 (5 bases). The germline CDR1 and CDR2 sequences are SGHRS and YFSETQ. The CDR3 covers 16 residues. Trimming stripped 4 bases from V and 0 bases from J, with 13 bases between. The CDR3 spells CASSPQGGTNTGELFF. The CDR3 DNA sequence: TGCGCCAGCAGCCCTCAAGGAGGCACGAACACCGGGGAGCTGTTTTTT.

The V gene is TRBV5-1, the J gene TRBJ2-2; 10 bases match TRBD1. The CDR3 runs to 16 residues. The germline V gene has CDR1 SGHRS and CDR2 YFSETQ. Germline trimming cut 4 bases from V and 6 bases from J; bases unmatched to any gene: 9. This CDR3 is CASSEAGTGVPGELFF. The CDR3 coding sequence is TGCGCCAGCAGCGAGGCCGGGACAGGGGTCCCCGGGGAGCTGTTTTTT.

A few counts support this clone. V is TRBV30 and J is TRBJ2-1; 13 bases agree with TRBD2. The V and J ends lost 8 bases and 9 bases, in that order; junction bases with no gene match: 10. This CDR3 spans 14 amino acids. Germline-derived CDR1 and CDR2 are GTSNPN and SVGIG (reference sequence). DNA for the CDR3: TGTGCCGACAGAAGACTAGCGGGAGGAGCTGAGCAGTTCTTC. Translating it yields CADRRLAGGAEQFF. The full variable domain, in which reference TRBV30 and TRBJ2-1 provide the parts outside the CDR3, is SQTIHQWPATLVQPVGSPLSLECTVEGTSNPNLYWYRQAAGRGLQLLFYSVGIGQISSEVPQNLSASRPQDRQFILSSKKLLLSDSGFYLCADRRLAGGAEQFFGPGTRLTVL.